These 8 T cell receptor beta chains were all obtained from the same sample, sequenced in a study of blood T cell repertoires in COVID-19. Assay used: immunoSEQ multiplex PCR; TCRdb lists only in-frame clones, some missing. The table lists some 93,000 clones, roughly 85% of them singletons, with 3.8% in the top ten. Material for sequencing was peripheral blood. The receptor source for this set is a man in his sixties with acute or convalescent COVID-19.

V is TRBV6-5 and J is TRBJ1-2, with 7 bases aligning to TRBD1. The germline CDR1 and CDR2 sequences are MNHEY and SVGAGI. There are 14 residues in the CDR3. J was trimmed by 4 bases and V by 4 bases; bases with no gene match: 6. CDR3 in DNA: TGTGCCAGCAGTTTAGGGGGCGCCGGCTATGGCTACACCTTC. Its protein is CASSLGGAGYGYTF.

The chain couples TRBV28 to TRBJ2-1; TRBD2 matches at 11 bases. With V trimmed by 4 bases and J by 10 bases, 0 bases remained unmatched. This CDR3 contains 12 residues. Germline V lookup: CDR1 MDHEN, CDR2 SYDVKM. In nucleotides, the CDR3 is TGTGCCAGCAGTTCTAGCGGGAGGGAGCAGTTCTTC. Translation: CASSSSGREQFF.

This clone appeared a single time. The gene calls are TRBV11-2 and TRBJ1-5, with D possibly TRBD1 on 6 matching bases. Germline loops: CDR1 SGHAT, CDR2 FQNNGV. V lost 5 bases and J 11 bases, leaving 19 bases between the germline ends. The CDR3 runs to 14 residues. The CDR3 DNA reads as TGTGCCAGCAGCGATTCCCCAGGGGCGTCGGCCCAGCATTTT. Amino acid sequence: CASSDSPGASAQHF.

This clone was detected once. The gene calls are TRBV6-2 or TRBV6-3 and TRBJ2-1; 10 bases match TRBD2. This CDR3 has 15 amino acids. V was pared by 5 bases and J by 2 bases, with 3 bases of the junction left unmatched. Germline CDR1 MNHEY, CDR2 SVGEGT. The CDR3 protein is CASSVSGGAYNEQFF. The CDR3 nucleotides are TGTGCCAGCAGTGTGAGCGGGGGGGCCTACAATGAGCAGTTCTTC.

The chain couples TRBV5-4 to TRBJ2-1; 7 nucleotides agree with TRBD2. The CDR3 runs to 16 residues. V was pared by 0 bases and J by 2 bases, with 5 bases of the junction left unmatched. Germline lookup yields CDR1 SGHNT and CDR2 YYREEE (reference sequence). The CDR3 DNA follows: TGTGCCAGCAGCTTGGCTGCTAGCGGTCCCTACAATGAGCAGTTCTTC. Protein sequence: CASSLAASGPYNEQFF.

The genes are TRBV4-1 and TRBJ1-1; TRBD1 is a possible D gene (6 bases). The CDR3 totals 15 residues. V dropped 2 bases and J dropped 0 bases, with 10 bases sitting between them. The germline gives CDR1 MGHRA, CDR2 YSYEKL. CDR3 nucleotide sequence: TGCGCCAGCAGCCAAAAAGGGGGGGTGAACACTGAAGCTTTCTTT. Translated, it gives CASSQKGGVNTEAFF.

Only one count was recorded for this clone. The rearrangement joins TRBV27 to TRBJ1-1; 7 bases are a match to TRBD1. V gave up 4 bases and J gave up 0 bases; unmatched junction bases: 11. There are 17 residues in the CDR3. Germline assignment: CDR1 MNHEY and CDR2 SMNVEV (reference sequence). The CDR3 sequence is CASSSAMMGQMNTEAFF. CDR3 nucleotides: TGTGCCAGCAGTTCGGCTATGATGGGACAGATGAACACTGAAGCTTTCTTT.

The table lists this clone with a count of one. This chain joins TRBV7-9 and TRBJ2-3; 10 nucleotides match TRBD1. Germline assignment: CDR1 SEHNR and CDR2 FQNEAQ (reference sequence). Trimming removed 2 bases from V and 5 bases from J; junction bases left unmatched: 4. The CDR3 extends over 15 amino acids. CDR3 DNA: TGTGCCAGCAGCTTAAGGGACAGGGGAGGAGATACGCAGTATTTT. Protein sequence: CASSLRDRGGDTQYF.